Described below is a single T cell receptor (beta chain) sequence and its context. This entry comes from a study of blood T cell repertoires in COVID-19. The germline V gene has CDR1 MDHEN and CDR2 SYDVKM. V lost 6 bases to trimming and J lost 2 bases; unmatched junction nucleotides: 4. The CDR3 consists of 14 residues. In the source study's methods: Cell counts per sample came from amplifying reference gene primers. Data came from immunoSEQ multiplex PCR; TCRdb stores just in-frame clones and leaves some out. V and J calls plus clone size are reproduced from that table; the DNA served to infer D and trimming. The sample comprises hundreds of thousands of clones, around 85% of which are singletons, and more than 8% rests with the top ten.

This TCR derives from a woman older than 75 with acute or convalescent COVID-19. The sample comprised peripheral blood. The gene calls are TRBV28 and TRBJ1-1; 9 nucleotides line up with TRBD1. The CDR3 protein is CASSTTGGNTEAFF. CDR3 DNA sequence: TGTGCCAGCAGCACAACAGGGGGCAACACTGAAGCTTTCTTT.